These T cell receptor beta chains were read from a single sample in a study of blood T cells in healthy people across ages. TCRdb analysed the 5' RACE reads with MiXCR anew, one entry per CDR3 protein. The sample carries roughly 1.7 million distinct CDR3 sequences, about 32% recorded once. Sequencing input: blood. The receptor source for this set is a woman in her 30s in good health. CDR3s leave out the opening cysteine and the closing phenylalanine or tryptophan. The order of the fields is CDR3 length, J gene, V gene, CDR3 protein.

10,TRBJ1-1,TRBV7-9,ASRPTGYKAF
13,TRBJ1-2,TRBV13,ASSPGTSELYGYT
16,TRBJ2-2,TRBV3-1,ASSQDLSGGLGTGELF
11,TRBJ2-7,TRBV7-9,AGSPGERNEQY
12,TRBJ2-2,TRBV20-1,SARESGGSGELF
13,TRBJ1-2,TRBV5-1,ASSLGGASDYGYT
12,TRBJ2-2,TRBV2,ASNRKTNTGELF
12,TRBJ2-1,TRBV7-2,ASSPSGGANEQF
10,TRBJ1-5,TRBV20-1,SATRSNQPQH
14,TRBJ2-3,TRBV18,ASSPARTGGLDTQY
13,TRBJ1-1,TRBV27,ASSPYRGRENEAF
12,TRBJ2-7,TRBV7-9,ASSDLGRVYEQY
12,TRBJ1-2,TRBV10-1,ASSETVPVDGYT
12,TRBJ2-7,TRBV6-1,ASRPRVSSYEQY
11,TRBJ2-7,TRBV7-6,ASSSRQGWEQY
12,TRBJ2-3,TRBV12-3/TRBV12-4,ASSAGENTDTQY
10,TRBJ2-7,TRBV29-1,SVGDISYEQY
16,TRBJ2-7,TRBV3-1,ASSHQDLAGRHPCEQY
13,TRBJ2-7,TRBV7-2,ASSLILATTYEQY
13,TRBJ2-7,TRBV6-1,ASSLGQVQSYEQY
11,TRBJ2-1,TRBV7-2,ASSLGVSEGQF
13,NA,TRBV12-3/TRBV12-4,ARWTSGPSLYEQY
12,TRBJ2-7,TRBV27,ASSSDRGQNEQY
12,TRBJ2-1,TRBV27,ASSPLGGGNEQF
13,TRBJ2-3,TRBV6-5,ASSASASGAGTQY
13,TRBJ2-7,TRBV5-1,ASSGRDRGFYEQY
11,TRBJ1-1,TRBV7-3,ASSLGTGYEAF
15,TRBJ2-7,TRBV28,ACSPHHQYRDSYEQY
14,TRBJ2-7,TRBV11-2,ASSLEVGQHPYEQY
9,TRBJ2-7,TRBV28,ASLQGYEQY
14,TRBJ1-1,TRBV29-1,SVESTGGLMNTEAF
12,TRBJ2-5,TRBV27,ASSPRQKQETQY
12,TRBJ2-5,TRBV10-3,AISNNRGPETQY
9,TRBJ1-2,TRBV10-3,ATGGGHGYT
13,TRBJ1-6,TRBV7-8,ASSLALGQYSPLH